Sequencing of this T cell receptor beta chain was carried out in a study of T cell responses to AZD1222 COVID-19 vaccine. Study-level points and caveats: Nearly half of spike-specific TCRs reportedly target unmutated variant regions. Most donors were white British, females outnumbered males, and clonal diversity was possibly underestimated. After the peak T cell response, and only then, were repertoires sampled. There were vaccine-associated CD4 TCRs across spike, dominant at 160-218 and 743-854.

Measured with immunoSEQ multiplex PCR; TCRdb has only the in-frame clones, and not every one. Of approximately 140,000 clones in the sample, more than 85% were seen once. The CDR3 consists of 13 residues. Germline V gene lookup returns CDR1 SGHRS and CDR2 YFSETQ. About this clone itself: As yet, its antigen is unknown. One junction end disagrees with the germline gene, perhaps due to a read error.

The TCR comes from an adult in good health. V gene TRBV5-1 combines with J gene TRBJ1-6; tentatively, D is TRBD1 (5 bases). Sequenced material: peripheral blood, taken on day 0 of AZD1222 vaccination. The CDR3 nucleotides are TGCGCCAGCGGTGGGGACTATGATTCACCCCTCCACTTT. Amino acids: CASGGDYDSPLHF.